The 28 T cell receptor beta chains below were found in one sample sequenced in a study of spatial heterogeneity in lung cancer. TCRdb used MiXCR to reprocess the 5' RACE reads, holding one entry per CDR3 protein. This sample has about 12,000 distinct CDR3 sequences, with around 4% found just once. Indicated time point: sample taken at primary tumor resection. Without sorting, whole RNA was sequenced from tumor, nontumor lung or frozen PBMC. Source: PBMCs, taken at surgery. All receptors come from a male donor with early-stage non-small cell lung cancer.

For this clonotype: This beta chain came through as a stray read in a library set up for alpha chains, and its size says little. V usage is TRBV20-1 and J usage is TRBJ2-3; D not resolved. Germline lookup yields CDR1 DFQATT and CDR2 SNEGSKA (reference sequence). This CDR3 is built from 13 residues. V was cut by 5 bases and J by 2 bases, with 11 bases left in between. The CDR3, as DNA: TGCAGTGCTGTGGGTCCTTTCACAGATACGCAGTATTTT. It translates to CSAVGPFTDTQYF.

This clonotype occurred many times. This beta chain turned up in a library designed for alpha chains; as an off-target read, its abundance says little. The chain has TRBV7-9 and TRBJ1-2; no clear D. This CDR3 spans 14 amino acids. Germline V gene data show CDR1 as SEHNR and CDR2 as FQNEAQ (reference sequence). Trimming shortened V by 3 bases and J by 4 bases, and 12 bases separated the two germline ends. CDR3 nucleotides: TGTGCCAGCAGCTTGGAGGGAGGCGGCTATGGCTACACCTTC. Amino acids: CASSLEGGGYGYTF.

This clonotype was picked up many times. This beta chain was picked up by a library intended for alpha chains and is off target, so its count carries little meaning. The chain is built from TRBV7-2 and TRBJ2-7; TRBD2 agrees at 7 bases. Germline assignment: CDR1 SGHTA and CDR2 FQGNSA. This CDR3 has 14 residues. The ends lost 5 bases at V and 4 bases at J; junction bases unmatched: 8. CDR3 region: CASSVDGGRYEQYF. In nucleotides, the CDR3 is TGTGCCAGCAGCGTAGACGGGGGGAGGTACGAGCAGTACTTC. The whole variable domain, filled in from reference TRBV7-2 and TRBJ2-7, reads GAGVSQSPSNKVTEKGKDVELRCDPISGHTALYWYRQSLGQGLEFLIYFQGNSAPDKSGLPSDRFSAERTGGSVSTLTIQRTQQEDSAVYLCASSVDGGRYEQYFGPGTRLTVT.

This clonotype has at least ten counts. A read error is likely, as this CDR3 ends without the conserved phenylalanine or tryptophan. A library made for alpha chains picked up this beta chain off target, so its size means little. The V call is TRBV4-3, the J call TRBJ2-7; D might be TRBD1 (5 bases). Per germline, CDR1 LGHNA and CDR2 YSLEER. The germline V and J ends were trimmed by 4 bases and 7 bases, with 20 bases remaining between them. This CDR3 spans 15 amino acids. The CDR3 DNA sequence: TGCGCCAGCAGCCGATCATTAGAGGACATTGAGGAGCAGTACTCC. This codes for CASSRSLEDIEEQYS.

This clonotype occurred many times. The size of this beta chain means little, since it is a stray read in a library made for alpha chains. The chain links TRBV19 to TRBJ2-5; 9 nucleotides align to TRBD1. The germline gives CDR1 LNHDA, CDR2 SQIVND (reference sequence). The CDR3 is 16 residues long. Unmatched junction bases numbered 10, after V lost 3 bases and J lost 5 bases. The CDR3 DNA is TGTGCCAGTAGTATCTCACCGGGACAGGGTGTGGAGACCCAGTACTTC. Translation gives CASSISPGQGVETQYF. The whole variable domain, remainder taken from reference TRBV19 and TRBJ2-5, is DGGITQSPKYLFRKEGQNVTLSCEQNLNHDAMYWYRQDPGQGLRLIYYSQIVNDFQKGDIAEGYSVSREKKESFPLTVTSAQKNPTAFYLCASSISPGQGVETQYFGPGTRLLVL.

This clonotype counts as medium-sized. The size of this beta chain means little, since it is a stray read in a library made for alpha chains. This chain joins TRBV29-1 and TRBJ2-2; the match to TRBD2 covers 9 bases. Looked up from germline, CDR1 is SQVTM and CDR2 is ANQGSEA. J gave up 5 bases and V 4 bases, and 5 bases lay outside the gene matches. The CDR3 extends over 14 amino acids. As DNA, the CDR3 is TGCAGCGTTGGGGCTAGCGGGGTAACCGGGGAGCTGTTTTTT. It is translated as CSVGASGVTGELFF.

This clonotype was detected many times. This beta chain represents an off-target read in a library built for alpha chains; its size is of limited meaning. The chain couples TRBV7-8 to TRBJ2-2; tentative D call: TRBD2 (5 bases). This CDR3 contains 14 residues. Germline V CDR1 and CDR2: SGHVS, FQNEAQ. With 3 bases removed from V and 1 base from J, the gap between germline ends came to 6 bases. The CDR3 coding sequence is TGTGCCAGCAGCTTCGGGGAGAACACCGGGGAGCTGTTTTTT. Translation: CASSFGENTGELFF.

This clonotype was recorded at least ten times. This beta chain came through as a stray read in a library set up for alpha chains, and its size says little. This sequence joins TRBV13 and TRBJ2-2; 8 bases fit TRBD2. The V segment lost 5 bases and the J segment 7 bases; nucleotides outside the gene matches: 15. The CDR3 length is 17 residues. Germline CDR1 reads PRHDT; CDR2 reads FYEKMQ (reference sequence). The CDR3 loop reads CASSEKRERNQDGELFF. The DNA for the CDR3 is TGTGCCAGCAGCGAGAAGCGGGAGCGTAATCAGGACGGGGAGCTGTTTTTT.

This clonotype was found many times. The size of this beta chain means little, since it is a stray read in a library made for alpha chains. The chain carries TRBV12-3 or TRBV12-4 and TRBJ2-7; 8 nucleotides line up with TRBD1. Unmatched junction bases numbered 4, after V lost 8 bases and J lost 7 bases. The CDR3 is made up of 11 amino acids. The CDR3 sequence: CASGYRGEQYF. The CDR3 nucleotides are TGTGCCAGCGGGTACAGGGGGGAGCAGTACTTC.

To note about this clonotype: This beta chain appears as a stray read in a library generated for alpha chains; its size is not informative. The gene calls are TRBV5-1 and TRBJ2-1; D is undetermined. V was trimmed by 4 bases and J by 7 bases, leaving 18 bases between them. CDR1 is SGHRS and CDR2 is YFSETQ in the germline V gene. The CDR3 runs 15 residues. In DNA form, the CDR3 reads TGCGCCAGCAGCCCCCGTCCTAGTTTCGAAAATGAGCAGTTCTTC. This translates into CASSPRPSFENEQFF.

This clonotype was seen a handful of times. This beta chain lies outside the target of a library built for alpha chains; its clone size means little. The V and J genes are TRBV2 and TRBJ2-6; D possibly uses TRBD1 or TRBD2 (5 bases each). Between the trimmed V and J ends, which lost 4 bases and 2 bases, there was a span of 15 bases. The V gene's germline CDR1 is SNHLY and CDR2 FYNNEI. There are 17 residues in the CDR3. The CDR3 reads CASSAGPGRTGANVLTF. The CDR3 DNA reads TGTGCCAGCAGTGCGGGACCAGGACGTACTGGGGCCAACGTCCTGACTTTC. The complete variable domain, with remaining parts taken from reference TRBV2 and TRBJ2-6, reads EPEVTQTPSHQVTQMGQEVILRCVPISNHLYFYWYRQILGQKVEFLVSFYNNEISEKSEIFDDQFSVERPDGSNFTLKIRSTKLEDSAMYFCASSAGPGRTGANVLTFGAGSRLTVL.

There are many counts of this clonotype. This beta chain lies outside the target of a library built for alpha chains; its clone size means little. The genes are TRBV11-2 and TRBJ2-1; 9 bases are a match to TRBD2. With 5 bases clipped from V and 12 bases from J, the junction kept 20 bases outside the gene matches. CDR1 and CDR2 from the germline V gene are SGHAT and FQNNGV. The CDR3 is 17 residues long. The CDR3 loop is CASSPGGSSGNAIRQFF. The CDR3 nucleotides read TGTGCCAGCAGCCCCGGAGGCTCTAGCGGGAATGCTATTCGGCAGTTCTTC.

Ten or more counts support this clonotype. This beta chain came through as a stray read in a library set up for alpha chains, and its size says little. The genes are TRBV18 and TRBJ2-7, with 8 bases aligning to TRBD2. The CDR3 covers 19 residues. The germline V gene has CDR1 KGHSH and CDR2 LQKENI. V was pared by 3 bases and J by 7 bases, with 23 bases of the junction left unmatched. CDR3 amino acids: CASSPRFIGGGFEVVEQYF. The CDR3 nucleotides read TGTGCCAGCTCACCCCGCTTCATCGGGGGGGGATTTGAAGTTGTGGAGCAGTACTTC.

This clonotype is categorized as large (0.1 to 1%). This beta chain lies outside the target of a library built for alpha chains; its clone size means little. The chain combines TRBV7-3 with TRBJ2-5; D remains unclear. The germline V and J ends were trimmed by 5 bases and 4 bases, with 11 bases remaining between them. The CDR3 loop spans 13 amino acids. Germline CDR1 is SGHTA and CDR2 is FQGTGA. The CDR3 DNA is TGTGCCAGCAGCGTAGACTTGGGAGAGACCCAGTACTTC. Protein: CASSVDLGETQYF.

Many counts were recorded for this clonotype. This beta chain is off target for a library built for alpha chains, so its abundance means little. V and J are TRBV6-2 or TRBV6-3 and TRBJ1-1; 7 bases agree with TRBD1. The V gene end was trimmed by 6 bases and the J gene end by 1 base; junction bases not matched to a gene: 5. This CDR3 is 14 amino acids long. CDR1 MNHEY and CDR2 SVGEGT come from the germline V gene. The CDR3 DNA sequence: TGTGCCAGCAGAAGGGACAGTAGGAACACTGAAGCTTTCTTT. Protein product: CASRRDSRNTEAFF.

This clonotype has ten or more counts. In a library made to pick up alpha chains, this beta chain is a stray read with a size that means little. The chain couples TRBV4-2 to TRBJ2-2, with D tentatively TRBD1 or TRBD2 (5 bases each). Germline V gene sequence: CDR1 LGHNA, CDR2 YNFKEQ. CDR3 length: 15 residues. The V end was cut by 4 bases, the J end by 3 bases, with 12 bases between. CDR3 nucleotides: TGTGCCAGCAGCCTAGCGACAGTTTACACCGGGGAGCTGTTTTTT. Amino acid sequence: CASSLATVYTGELFF.

This clonotype was recorded many times. For a library built for alpha chains, this beta chain is a stray read; little rests on its size. The gene calls are TRBV2 and TRBJ2-3; perhaps D is TRBD1 or TRBD2 (5 bases each). CDR1 and CDR2 from the germline V gene are SNHLY and FYNNEI. There are 15 residues in the CDR3. Trimming stripped 7 bases from V and 3 bases from J, with 17 bases between. The chain's CDR3 is CASTGDGLKTDTQYF. CDR3 nucleotide sequence: TGTGCCAGCACCGGGGACGGGCTGAAGACAGATACGCAGTATTTT.

This clonotype was observed many times. Found in a library prepared for alpha chains, this beta chain is an off-target read, and its abundance has little meaning. The chain has TRBV20-1 and TRBJ2-7, with D possibly being TRBD2 (5 bases). This CDR3 is 16 amino acids long. Germline lookup yields CDR1 DFQATT and CDR2 SNEGSKA (reference sequence). V dropped 6 bases and J dropped 6 bases, with 27 bases sitting between them. The DNA of the CDR3 is TGCAGTGCGTTGCCGAATCAGCGGTCCCGACCAGCCGAGCAGTACTTC. Translating it yields CSALPNQRSRPAEQYF.

There are many counts of this clonotype. This beta chain represents an off-target read in a library built for alpha chains; its size is of limited meaning. J is TRBJ2-7 and V is TRBV20-1, with D tentatively TRBD2 (5 bases). There are 14 residues in the CDR3. Per the germline V gene, CDR1 is DFQATT and CDR2 is SNEGSKA (reference sequence). V lost 5 bases and J 6 bases, leaving 20 bases between the germline ends. CDR3: CSAPLELVFGEQYF. In DNA form, the CDR3 reads TGCAGTGCTCCCCTTGAACTAGTCTTCGGCGAGCAGTACTTC.

As concerns this clonotype: For a library built for alpha chains, this beta chain is a stray read; little rests on its size. The rearrangement uses TRBV18 and TRBJ1-2, with 7 bases that match TRBD1. The CDR3 spans 14 residues. From germline, CDR1 is KGHSH and CDR2 LQKENI. Trimming cost V 3 bases and J 5 bases; bases outside gene matches: 6. The CDR3 DNA is TGTGCCAGCTCACCGCAGGACAGGATATATGGCTACACCTTC. Translating gives CASSPQDRIYGYTF.

In the case of this clonotype: Just one base apart from a much larger clone, this may be a read error. This beta chain lies outside the target of a library built for alpha chains; its clone size means little. The rearrangement uses TRBV12-3 or TRBV12-4 and TRBJ1-4, with 7 bases identical to TRBD1. The CDR3 sequence is 15 residues long. CDR3 region: CASSPRGAANDKLFF. Written as DNA, the CDR3 is TGTGCCAGCAGTCCCAGGGGGGCAGCTAATGATAAACTGTTTTTT.

This clonotype showed up many times. Within a library made for alpha chains, this beta chain is off target, and its count is uninformative. The V call is TRBV6-2 or TRBV6-3, the J call TRBJ2-1; 8 nucleotides agree with TRBD2. The CDR3 contains 14 residues. The J segment lost 5 bases and the V segment lost 7 bases, leaving 7 bases of the junction unmatched. Germline V gene lookup returns CDR1 MNHEY and CDR2 SVGEGT. The CDR3 sequence: CASTGTRPHNEQFF. CDR3 in DNA: TGTGCCAGCACCGGGACTAGACCACACAATGAGCAGTTCTTC.

In the case of this clonotype: This beta chain was picked up by a library intended for alpha chains and is off target, so its count carries little meaning. CDR3 protein: CASSEWGLFSGYNEQFF. The CDR3 DNA is TGCGCCAGCAGTGAGTGGGGACTTTTTAGCGGGTACAATGAGCAGTTCTTC. The chain has TRBV10-2 and TRBJ2-1; TRBD2 matches at 7 bases. J was trimmed by 4 bases and V by 1 base; bases with no gene match: 10. The V gene's germline CDR1 is WSHSY and CDR2 SAAADI. CDR3 size: 17 residues.

This clonotype appeared many times. With the library built for alpha chains, this beta chain is off target and its frequency is not meaningful. This chain uses TRBV20-1 with TRBJ2-7, with D tentatively TRBD2 (5 bases). Trimming removed 5 bases at V and 2 bases at J, with 13 bases between. This CDR3 has 13 residues. Germline-derived CDR1 and CDR2 are DFQATT and SNEGSKA (reference sequence). CDR3: CSAGLSRAYEQYF. CDR3 sequence (DNA): TGCAGTGCTGGACTCTCGAGGGCCTACGAGCAGTACTTC.

A few counts support this clonotype. This beta chain came through as a stray read in a library set up for alpha chains, and its size says little. The chain combines TRBV6-6 with TRBJ2-5; D might be TRBD1 (6 bases). Germline assignment: CDR1 MNHNY and CDR2 SVGAGI (reference sequence). The CDR3 is 15 amino acids. With 6 bases removed from V and 5 bases from J, the gap between germline ends came to 19 bases. The CDR3 DNA follows: TGTGCCAGCAGCACAGGGACCGCCTCTTCGGAGACCCAGTACTTC. Its translation: CASSTGTASSETQYF.

As to this clonotype: A library prepared for alpha chains yielded this beta chain as an off-target read; its size is of little meaning. CDR3 DNA: TGTGCCAGCAGCCCCTCCCCTGGGCACTCTGAAGCTTTCTTT. Amino acids: CASSPSPGHSEAFF. This chain links TRBV3-1 with TRBJ1-1, with no clear D. The CDR3 length is 14 residues. The germline gives CDR1 LGHDT, CDR2 YNNKEL (reference sequence). The V gene lost 4 bases and the J gene lost 6 bases, with 15 bases spanning the gap.

This clonotype was detected ten times or more. With the library built for alpha chains, this beta chain is off target and its frequency is not meaningful. The CDR3: CSAIPGLAGDEQYF. The CDR3 DNA reads as TGCAGTGCCATCCCGGGACTAGCGGGAGACGAGCAGTACTTC. The gene calls are TRBV20-1 and TRBJ2-7; 14 nucleotides align to TRBD2. V shed 6 bases and J 5 bases; nucleotides not matched to a gene: 6. Germline assignment: CDR1 DFQATT and CDR2 SNEGSKA (reference sequence). The CDR3 has 14 amino acids.

Ten or more counts support this clonotype. This beta chain came through as a stray read in a library set up for alpha chains, and its size says little. V gene TRBV10-3 combines with J gene TRBJ1-1, with D possibly matching TRBD1 (5 bases). CDR1 ENHRY and CDR2 SYGVKD come from the germline V gene. Trimming shortened V by 6 bases and J by 6 bases, and 8 bases separated the two germline ends. CDR3 size: 11 residues. The CDR3 protein is CAISKGSEAFF. CDR3 bases: TGTGCCATCAGCAAGGGGTCTGAAGCTTTCTTT.